The 18 T cell receptor beta chains listed next were all sequenced from one sample in a study of cytomegalovirus exposure and HLA in healthy donors. Produced via immunoSEQ multiplex PCR; TCRdb's table is partial and in-frame only. The sample yields more than 110,000 clones, approximately 86% seen once. The sample consisted of PBMCs. These receptors came from a woman aged 18-30 years in good health and CMV-seropositive.

This clone was counted only a few times. The chain joins TRBV29-1 to TRBJ1-5; unclear D gene. Per the germline V gene, CDR1 is SQVTM and CDR2 is ANQGSEA. CDR3 length equals 13 residues. The V end was cut by 4 bases, the J end by 1 base, with 8 bases between. The CDR3 sequence is CSVGPGSNQPQHF. Here the CDR3 DNA reads TGCAGCGTTGGTCCGGGGAGCAATCAGCCCCAGCATTTT. The full variable domain, its missing parts supplied by reference TRBV29-1 and TRBJ1-5, is SAVISQKPSRDICQRGTSLTIQCQVDSQVTMMFWYRQQPGQSLTLIATANQGSEATYESGFVIDKFPISRPNLTFSTLTVSNMSPEDSSIYLCSVGPGSNQPQHFGDGTRLSIL.

The gene calls are TRBV15 and TRBJ1-6; 10 bases align to TRBD1. The V gene's germline CDR1 is LNHNV and CDR2 YYDKDF (reference sequence). The CDR3 contains 15 residues. V lost 0 bases to trimming and J lost 10 bases; unmatched junction nucleotides: 3. The CDR3 sequence: CATSRDPGQGSPLHF. The CDR3 DNA reads TGTGCCACCAGCAGAGATCCGGGACAGGGGTCACCCCTCCACTTT.

This clone appeared a single time. The chain employs TRBV10-3 and TRBJ2-7, with D perhaps TRBD2 (7 bases). This CDR3 has 14 residues. V was cut by 5 bases and J by 7 bases, with 18 bases left in between. The germline gives CDR1 ENHRY, CDR2 SYGVKD. The CDR3, as DNA: TGTGCCATCAGTCAGCGGGACACTACTTGGGAGCAGTACTTC. Its protein is CAISQRDTTWEQYF.

The chain recombines TRBV2 with TRBJ2-5, with 10 bases identical to TRBD2. Germline lookup yields CDR1 SNHLY and CDR2 FYNNEI. The CDR3 runs 16 residues. The ends lost 0 bases at V and 4 bases at J; junction bases unmatched: 5. The CDR3 here is CASSEARLAGVETQYF. The CDR3 region has the DNA TGTGCCAGCAGTGAAGCGAGGCTAGCGGGAGTAGAGACCCAGTACTTC.

The genes are TRBV28 and TRBJ1-2; D not certain. V was shortened by 3 bases and J by 7 bases, with 12 bases between the two germline ends. There are 13 residues in the CDR3. The germline gives CDR1 MDHEN, CDR2 SYDVKM. This CDR3 is CASSFQVISGYTF. The CDR3 nucleotides read TGTGCCAGCAGTTTTCAGGTTATCTCTGGCTACACCTTC.

V and J are TRBV5-1 and TRBJ2-7; 10 bases match TRBD1. The CDR3 runs to 12 residues. Germline V gives CDR1 SGHRS, CDR2 YFSETQ. V trimming: 7 bases; J trimming: 6 bases; junction bases outside the gene matches: 4. CDR3 DNA: TGCGCCAGCGTCGGGACAGGGGTCGAGCAGTACTTC. This encodes CASVGTGVEQYF.

The rearrangement uses TRBV10-3 and TRBJ2-5; D gene uncertain. Trimming removed 0 bases from V and 1 base from J, with 6 bases in between. This CDR3 is built from 14 residues. Germline V gives CDR1 ENHRY, CDR2 SYGVKD. CDR3 in amino acids: CAISESNTQETQYF. The DNA for the CDR3 is TGTGCCATCAGTGAGTCGAACACCCAAGAGACCCAGTACTTC.

V gene TRBV9 combines with J gene TRBJ2-7, with 8 bases aligning to TRBD1. The length of the CDR3 is 15 residues. V shed 0 bases, J shed 1 base, and the junction held 3 bases outside the gene matches. CDR1 and CDR2 (germline): SGDLS, YYNGEE. The CDR3 DNA is TGTGCCAGCAGCGTAGGAACAGGGGGTTCCTACGAGCAGTACTTC. It specifies CASSVGTGGSYEQYF.

In its sample, this clone was seen once. V gene TRBV7-8 combines with J gene TRBJ1-1; 9 bases line up with TRBD1. V dropped 5 bases and J dropped 2; count of bases not matched to a gene: 6. CDR1 and CDR2 from the germline V gene are SGHVS and FQNEAQ. CDR3 length equals 15 residues. This chain's CDR3 is CASSQTGGLNTEAFF. CDR3 DNA sequence: TGTGCCAGCAGCCAGACAGGGGGGCTAAACACTGAAGCTTTCTTT.

In DNA form, the CDR3 reads TGTGCCAGCAGGCCTGCGACAGGGATAGGCATTCAGTACTTC. Translation gives CASRPATGIGIQYF. The J gene is TRBJ2-4, the V gene TRBV6-5; 7 bases line up with TRBD1. Per germline, CDR1 MNHEY and CDR2 SVGAGI. The junction had 11 bases not matched to a gene; V was cut back by 6 bases and J by 9 bases. The CDR3 consists of 14 residues.

The V call is TRBV27, the J call TRBJ1-6, with 7 bases lining up with TRBD1. J lost 10 bases, V lost 5 bases, and 14 bases had no gene match. Germline V gene lookup returns CDR1 MNHEY and CDR2 SMNVEV (reference sequence). This CDR3 comprises 16 residues. DNA for the CDR3: TGTGCCAGCAGTCAAGGGACAGTCCCCAGGGGATCACCCCTCCACTTT. Translated: CASSQGTVPRGSPLHF.

This clone was detected once. This rearrangement joins TRBV5-1 to TRBJ1-5; 10 nucleotides line up with TRBD1. The germline gives CDR1 SGHRS, CDR2 YFSETQ. This CDR3 contains 15 residues. J gave up 5 bases and V 4 bases, and 6 bases lay outside the gene matches. The CDR3 reads CASSRGQGLHQPQHF. DNA of the CDR3: TGCGCCAGCAGCAGGGGACAGGGGCTTCATCAGCCCCAGCATTTT.

The chain links TRBV5-1 to TRBJ1-1, with 7 positions matching TRBD1. CDR1 SGHRS and CDR2 YFSETQ come from the germline V gene. The V gene end was trimmed by 6 bases and the J gene end by 0 bases; junction bases not matched to a gene: 14. The CDR3 is made up of 17 amino acids. The CDR3 spells CASTLRTLGQLNTEAFF. Here the CDR3 DNA reads TGCGCCAGCACCCTGAGGACGTTGGGACAGTTGAACACTGAAGCTTTCTTT.

CDR3 loop: CASGPGLEAFF. The CDR3 DNA sequence: TGTGCCAGCGGTCCAGGGTTGGAAGCTTTCTTT. The chain couples TRBV7-9 to TRBJ1-1; a weak D match, TRBD1 (5 bases). The CDR3 is 11 residues long. The V and J ends lost 8 bases and 8 bases respectively, with 12 bases between them. Germline V CDR1 and CDR2: SEHNR, FQNEAQ (reference sequence).

The chain recombines TRBV28 with TRBJ2-7; 7 nucleotides align to TRBD1. The CDR3 runs 13 residues. Germline lookup yields CDR1 MDHEN and CDR2 SYDVKM. Trimming removed 8 bases from V and 3 bases from J; junction bases left unmatched: 7. For the CDR3, the DNA is TGTGCCAGCGCAGTAGGACAGGACTACGAGCAGTACTTC. Residues: CASAVGQDYEQYF.

The CDR3 reads CASTIGGDSTDTQYF. DNA for the CDR3: TGTGCCAGCACTATCGGGGGGGATAGCACAGATACGCAGTATTTT. V gene TRBV28 combines with J gene TRBJ2-3, with 8 bases that match TRBD2. The germline V gene encodes CDR1 MDHEN and CDR2 SYDVKM. V was clipped by 7 bases and J by 0 bases; unmatched bases: 6. The CDR3 length is 15 residues.

This chain joins TRBV28 and TRBJ1-2; 7 nucleotides match TRBD1. With V trimmed by 4 bases and J by 3 bases, 11 bases remained unmatched. The CDR3 totals 16 residues. The germline V gene encodes CDR1 MDHEN and CDR2 SYDVKM. The CDR3 sequence: CASSSTRGEEDYGYTF. CDR3 DNA sequence: TGTGCCAGCAGTTCGACCAGGGGGGAGGAAGACTATGGCTACACCTTC.

This chain uses TRBV28 with TRBJ1-3; 7 bases agree with TRBD1. CDR3 length: 16 residues. V lost 4 bases, J lost 0 bases, and 6 bases stayed unmatched. Germline-derived CDR1 and CDR2 are MDHEN and SYDVKM. The CDR3 DNA reads as TGTGCCAGCAGTTCCCCCGGGACAGCCTCTGGAAACACCATATATTTT. Translated, it gives CASSSPGTASGNTIYF.